The 30 T cell receptor beta chains listed next were all sequenced from one sample in a study of T cell responses to AZD1222 COVID-19 vaccine. Generated by immunoSEQ multiplex PCR, the TCRdb table keeps only in-frame clones and is missing some. The sample yields more than 95,000 clones, about 82% seen once. The specimen was peripheral blood, collected 28 days after the second AZD1222 dose. These receptors originate from an adult who received the AZD1222 COVID-19 vaccine.

V usage is TRBV5-5 and J usage is TRBJ1-2; 8 bases agree with TRBD1. Germline V gene lookup returns CDR1 SGHKS and CDR2 YYEKEE (reference sequence). Trimming removed 4 bases from V and 4 bases from J; junction bases left unmatched: 15. The CDR3 length is 17 residues. CDR3: CASSLGTGGIYFYGYTF. CDR3 nucleotide sequence: TGTGCCAGCAGCCTCGGGACAGGCGGAATTTACTTCTATGGCTACACCTTC.

V usage is TRBV19 and J usage is TRBJ2-7; TRBD1 aligns across 7 bases. V dropped 5 bases and J dropped 2; count of bases not matched to a gene: 3. The CDR3 sequence is 13 residues long. CDR1 and CDR2 (germline): LNHDA, SQIVND (reference sequence). The CDR3 bases are TGTGCCAGTAGTCCAGGACAGGCCTACGAGCAGTACTTC. It codes for CASSPGQAYEQYF.

The chain joins TRBV18 to TRBJ2-7; a weak D match, TRBD2 (6 bases). The CDR3 loop spans 15 amino acids. Germline-derived CDR1 and CDR2 are KGHSH and LQKENI. V was trimmed by 6 bases and J by 0 bases, leaving 15 bases between them. The CDR3: CASSEGRRISYEQYF. CDR3 coding DNA: TGTGCCAGCTCGGAGGGACGGAGAATCTCCTACGAGCAGTACTTC.

The rearrangement uses TRBV5-1 and TRBJ2-1, with TRBD2 matching 12 bases. V gave up 4 bases and J gave up 3 bases; unmatched junction bases: 8. The CDR3 is 17 residues long. Germline V lookup: CDR1 SGHRS, CDR2 YFSETQ. The CDR3: CASSPEASGGVYNEQFF. CDR3 nucleotides: TGCGCCAGCAGCCCCGAAGCTAGCGGGGGGGTCTACAATGAGCAGTTCTTC. Full variable domain (missing parts from reference TRBV5-1 and TRBJ2-1): KAGVTQTPRYLIKTRGQQVTLSCSPISGHRSVSWYQQTPGQGLQFLFEYFSETQRNKGNFPGRFSGRQFSNSRSEMNVSTLELGDSALYLCASSPEASGGVYNEQFFGPGTRLTVL.

This clone was observed a single time. The rearrangement uses TRBV9 and TRBJ1-1; D is unresolved. The CDR3 runs 14 residues. Germline V gives CDR1 SGDLS, CDR2 YYNGEE. V was cut by 4 bases and J by 5 bases, with 15 bases left in between. This CDR3 is CASSPRSSDTEAFF. CDR3 bases: TGTGCCAGCAGCCCACGGTCCAGTGATACTGAAGCTTTCTTT.

The chain uses TRBV4-3 and TRBJ2-1, with a possible D match to TRBD2 (5 bases). CDR3 length: 17 amino acids. Germline CDR1 LGHNA, CDR2 YSLEER. The V and J ends lost 0 bases and 0 bases respectively, with 12 bases between them. The CDR3 sequence is CASSQESGTDSYNEQFF. The CDR3 nucleotides read TGCGCCAGCAGCCAAGAAAGCGGCACCGACTCCTACAATGAGCAGTTCTTC.

The gene calls are TRBV7-8 and TRBJ2-5, with TRBD1 matching over 8 bases. This CDR3 has 15 amino acids. V lost 1 base and J lost 7; bases outside the gene matches: 8. Germline V lookup: CDR1 SGHVS, CDR2 FQNEAQ. The CDR3 DNA sequence: TGTGCCAGCAGCTTAGAAAGGACAGGGCTAGGGACCCAGTACTTC. Encoded protein: CASSLERTGLGTQYF.

The V call is TRBV28, the J call TRBJ2-7, with 7 bases fitting TRBD1. The CDR3 extends over 16 amino acids. After removal of 6 bases from V and 0 bases from J, the junction contained 11 bases not matched to a gene. CDR1 and CDR2 (germline): MDHEN, SYDVKM. CDR3 in amino acids: CASSPFRGILSYEQYF. The CDR3 DNA sequence: TGTGCCAGCAGCCCATTCAGGGGGATCCTCTCCTACGAGCAGTACTTC.

The chain couples TRBV7-9 to TRBJ2-1; D unresolved. Per the germline V gene, CDR1 is SEHNR and CDR2 is FQNEAQ (reference sequence). The ends were cut back, 5 bases at V and 7 bases at J, with 18 bases in the middle. This CDR3 contains 15 residues. The DNA of the CDR3 is TGTGCCAGCAGCCCTCCACCACGGCTGGGAAATGAGCAGTTCTTC. As protein: CASSPPPRLGNEQFF. The full variable domain, completed using reference TRBV7-9 and TRBJ2-1, is DTGVSQNPRHKITKRGQNVTFRCDPISEHNRLYWYRQTLGQGPEFLTYFQNEAQLEKSRLLSDRFSAERPKGSFSTLEIQRTEQGDSAMYLCASSPPPRLGNEQFFGPGTRLTVL.

The gene calls are TRBV7-9 and TRBJ2-7, with D tentatively TRBD1 or TRBD2 (7 bases each). CDR3 size: 14 residues. Germline V gene data show CDR1 as SEHNR and CDR2 as FQNEAQ (reference sequence). Trimming stripped 4 bases from V and 3 bases from J, with 13 bases between. CDR3 nucleotides: TGTGCCAGCAGCTCGCAGGGGGGGAACTACGAGCAGTACTTC. This encodes CASSSQGGNYEQYF.

The V and J genes are TRBV21-1 and TRBJ2-7; the D call in the table, TRBD1, was not verified against the DNA. TRBV21-1 is shown as a pseudogene. CDR3 length equals 15 residues. CDR3: CASSMNRDNSYEQYF. The CDR3 DNA reads as TGTGCCAGCAGCATGAACCGGGACAACTCCTACGAGCAGTACTTC.

J is TRBJ1-3 and V is TRBV5-1, with a tentative D call TRBD1 (5 bases). The CDR3 is made up of 17 amino acids. The V end was cut by 5 bases, the J end by 0 bases, with 18 bases between. Germline V gene data show CDR1 as SGHRS and CDR2 as YFSETQ. The CDR3 region is CASSLEGQQFSGNTIYF. CDR3 nucleotide sequence: TGCGCCAGCAGTCTGGAGGGGCAGCAATTCTCTGGAAACACCATATATTTT.

This rearrangement joins TRBV24-1 to TRBJ1-2; the D is unclear. Looked up from germline, CDR1 is KGHDR and CDR2 is SFDVKD. V was trimmed by 4 bases and J by 7 bases, leaving 12 bases between them. The CDR3 totals 13 residues. This CDR3 is CATSESVQRGYTF. The CDR3 region has the DNA TGTGCCACCAGTGAATCGGTCCAGCGTGGCTACACCTTC.

V usage is TRBV10-3 and J usage is TRBJ2-1; 9 positions match TRBD2. This CDR3 is built from 15 residues. J was trimmed by 6 bases and V by 3 bases; bases with no gene match: 6. Germline lookup yields CDR1 ENHRY and CDR2 SYGVKD. Here the CDR3 DNA reads TGTGCCATCAGTGAATCGGCGGGAGGGTTCAATGAGCAGTTCTTC. Protein: CAISESAGGFNEQFF.

This rearrangement joins TRBV6-1 to TRBJ2-7; D may be TRBD1 or TRBD2 (5 bases each). Germline CDR1 is MNHNS and CDR2 is SASEGT. CDR3 length: 14 residues. V dropped 1 base and J dropped 4 bases, with 11 bases sitting between them. This chain's CDR3 is CASSEGGGRYEQYF. DNA of the CDR3: TGTGCCAGCAGTGAAGGGGGCGGGCGTTACGAGCAGTACTTC.

This clone came up once. J is TRBJ2-1 and V is TRBV28, with D hard to call. Trimming cost V 1 base and J 8 bases, with 12 bases left between them. Looked up from germline, CDR1 is MDHEN and CDR2 is SYDVKM. The CDR3 has 14 residues. The CDR3, as DNA: TGTGCCAGCAGTTTATTATCAGCGCTAGATGAGCAGTTCTTC. It encodes CASSLLSALDEQFF.

The chain uses TRBV11-2 and TRBJ1-1; unclear D gene. The germline V gene has CDR1 SGHAT and CDR2 FQNNGV. The ends were cut back, 6 bases at V and 0 bases at J, with 8 bases in the middle. The CDR3 runs to 13 residues. The CDR3 protein is CASRLTMNTEAFF. DNA for the CDR3: TGTGCCAGCAGACTCACCATGAACACTGAAGCTTTCTTT. Combining the CDR3 with reference TRBV11-2 and TRBJ1-1 gives the whole variable domain EAGVAQSPRYKIIEKRQSVAFWCNPISGHATLYWYQQILGQGPKLLIQFQNNGVVDDSQLPKDRFSAERLKGVDSTLKIQPAKLEDSAVYLCASRLTMNTEAFFGQGTRLTVV.

V is TRBV6-6 and J is TRBJ1-3; no firm D call. CDR1 is MNHNY, CDR2 SVGAGI, per germline (reference sequence). The CDR3 sequence is 16 residues long. The ends were cut back, 2 bases at V and 4 bases at J, with 15 bases in the middle. The CDR3 bases are TGTGCCAGCAGTTACCGCTGGGTTCGATCGGGAAACACCATATATTTT. The encoded protein is CASSYRWVRSGNTIYF.

V gene TRBV14 combines with J gene TRBJ1-3; 9 bases are a match to TRBD1. The V segment lost 6 bases and the J segment 2 bases; nucleotides outside the gene matches: 2. Germline V gene data show CDR1 as SGHDN and CDR2 as FVKESK. This CDR3 region has 14 residues. The CDR3: CASRRTGAGNTIYF. CDR3 nucleotide sequence: TGTGCCAGCAGGCGGACAGGGGCTGGAAACACCATATATTTT.

The J gene is TRBJ1-3, the V gene TRBV30; D may be TRBD1 (5 bases). Trimming took off 0 bases at V and 2 bases at J, with 8 bases between the two ends. Per the germline V gene, CDR1 is GTSNPN and CDR2 is SVGIG (reference sequence). The CDR3 has 14 amino acids. In DNA form, the CDR3 reads TGTGCCTGGAGTGTGGGGGGTACTGGAAACACCATATATTTT. Translation gives CAWSVGGTGNTIYF.

The chain is built from TRBV7-2 and TRBJ2-1; D unclear. V shed 4 bases and J shed 5 bases, with 21 bases lying between them. This CDR3 is 17 amino acids long. CDR1 and CDR2 (germline): SGHTA, FQGNSA. The CDR3 spells CASSSDPPDRLDNEQFF. For the CDR3, the DNA is TGTGCCAGCAGCTCCGATCCTCCGGACCGCCTCGACAATGAGCAGTTCTTC. The complete variable domain, with remaining parts taken from reference TRBV7-2 and TRBJ2-1, reads GAGVSQSPSNKVTEKGKDVELRCDPISGHTALYWYRQSLGQGLEFLIYFQGNSAPDKSGLPSDRFSAERTGGSVSTLTIQRTQQEDSAVYLCASSSDPPDRLDNEQFFGPGTRLTVL.

The V gene is TRBV7-9, the J gene TRBJ1-5; D not resolved. V lost 3 bases, J lost 0 bases, and 12 bases lay in between. CDR1 SEHNR and CDR2 FQNEAQ come from the germline V gene (reference sequence). The CDR3 runs to 16 residues. The CDR3, as DNA: TGTGCCAGCAGCTTTGGTCTGGACCTTAGCAATCAGCCCCAGCATTTT. Amino acids: CASSFGLDLSNQPQHF.

The chain carries TRBV4-3 and TRBJ1-5; D may be TRBD1 (5 bases). V lost 0 bases and J 3 bases, leaving 9 bases between the germline ends. The CDR3 contains 15 residues. Per the germline V gene, CDR1 is LGHNA and CDR2 is YSLEER. The CDR3 region is CASSQDPGTNQPQHF. CDR3 DNA: TGCGCCAGCAGCCAAGATCCAGGGACCAATCAGCCCCAGCATTTT.

The chain recombines TRBV19 with TRBJ1-1; possible D gene TRBD1, 5 bases. Germline V lookup: CDR1 LNHDA, CDR2 SQIVND (reference sequence). The CDR3 loop spans 14 amino acids. The V end was cut by 5 bases, the J end by 0 bases, with 10 bases between. CDR3 protein: CASSLQDMNTEAFF. CDR3 DNA sequence: TGTGCCAGTAGTTTACAGGATATGAACACTGAAGCTTTCTTT.

The V and J genes are TRBV4-3 and TRBJ1-2; weak D call: TRBD1 (5 bases). CDR1 and CDR2 from the germline V gene are LGHNA and YSLEER. The CDR3 has 13 residues. The ends were cut back, 3 bases at V and 6 bases at J, with 11 bases in the middle. The CDR3 region is CASSQSGPDGYTF. CDR3 bases: TGCGCCAGCAGCCAGTCGGGACCGGATGGCTACACCTTC.

This clone is judged medium-sized. This chain joins TRBV6-5 and TRBJ2-7; 7 bases are shared with TRBD1. Germline V gene lookup returns CDR1 MNHEY and CDR2 SVGAGI. This CDR3 is 15 amino acids long. V was clipped by 6 bases and J by 0 bases; unmatched bases: 8. CDR3 DNA: TGTGCCAGCAGGAGGGGGACAGTGAGCTCCTACGAGCAGTACTTC. Translating gives CASRRGTVSSYEQYF.

The chain couples TRBV11-2 to TRBJ2-4, with D possibly being TRBD1 (7 bases). CDR3 length equals 13 residues. Germline V gene lookup returns CDR1 SGHAT and CDR2 FQNNGV. V lost 3 bases and J lost 8, with 11 bases in between. This CDR3 is CASSFQGDYIQYF. The CDR3 nucleotides read TGTGCCAGCAGCTTCCAGGGGGACTACATTCAGTACTTC. The whole variable domain, filled in from reference TRBV11-2 and TRBJ2-4, reads EAGVAQSPRYKIIEKRQSVAFWCNPISGHATLYWYQQILGQGPKLLIQFQNNGVVDDSQLPKDRFSAERLKGVDSTLKIQPAKLEDSAVYLCASSFQGDYIQYFGAGTRLSVL.

V and J are TRBV6-1 and TRBJ1-4; D not resolved. This CDR3 contains 13 residues. Trimming removed 7 bases from V and 2 bases from J, with 8 bases in between. Germline V gene data show CDR1 as MNHNS and CDR2 as SASEGT. Written as DNA, the CDR3 is TGTGCCAGCACCACCAGCACTAATGAAAAACTGTTTTTT. This encodes CASTTSTNEKLFF.

This clone was recorded once. The J gene is TRBJ2-1, the V gene TRBV3-1 (or the pseudogene TRBV3-2), with 7 nucleotides matching TRBD1. The CDR3 is made up of 16 amino acids. From germline, CDR1 is LGHDT and CDR2 YNNKEL (reference sequence). With V trimmed by 4 bases and J by 6 bases, 12 bases remained unmatched. This CDR3 reads CASSPTDRTLSNEQFF. The CDR3 coding sequence is TGTGCCAGCAGCCCTACGGACAGGACACTAAGCAATGAGCAGTTCTTC.

J is TRBJ2-1 and V is TRBV9; 10 bases fit TRBD2. Germline assignment: CDR1 SGDLS and CDR2 YYNGEE. V was pared by 3 bases and J by 6 bases, with 21 bases of the junction left unmatched. The CDR3 totals 20 residues. The CDR3 here is CASSASFSYLAGASANEQFF. The CDR3 nucleotides read TGTGCCAGCAGCGCATCCTTCTCGTACCTAGCGGGGGCCTCGGCCAATGAGCAGTTCTTC. Full variable domain (rest looked up from reference TRBV9 and TRBJ2-1): DSGVTQTPKHLITATGQRVTLRCSPRSGDLSVYWYQQSLDQGLQFLIQYYNGEERAKGNILERFSAQQFPDLHSELNLSSLELGDSALYFCASSASFSYLAGASANEQFFGPGTRLTVL.